This TCR beta chain was found in a study of shared clonotypes between healthy human individuals. About the study: Each donor's CD8 memory used one plate, CD8 naive two, each CD4 subset three.

The CDR3 extends over 15 amino acids. The germline gives CDR1 MNHEY, CDR2 SMNVEV (reference sequence). Trimming took off 6 bases at V and 2 bases at J, with 14 bases between the two ends. The protocol was immunoSEQ multiplex PCR, while the TCRdb copy is restricted to in-frame clones and leaves out a portion. The sample consists of about 2.1 million clones, just under 95% of them appearing once. Study-wide points: Rarefaction gave evidence that sorted-subset sequencing remained incomplete despite large depth.

CD45RO-negative CD8 cells positively selected for CCR7 made up the naive population, which excluded terminally differentiated effector memory CD45RA+ cells. A note on this clone: Its antigen is unknown.

This chain connects TRBV27 to TRBJ1-3, with a possible D match to TRBD1 (6 bases). This TCR came from a man between 18 and 35 years old in good health. Some clones in this sample may be carry-over from other donors' samples. Material for sequencing was naive CD8+ T cells from PBMCs. The CDR3 DNA reads as TGTGCCAGCAGCCTCAGGGGTGGGACTGGAAACACCATATATTTT. It translates to CASSLRGGTGNTIYF.